These T cell receptor beta chains were read from a single sample in a study of blood T cell repertoires in COVID-19. Sequenced by immunoSEQ multiplex PCR; TCRdb stores in-frame clones only, minus some. The data hold roughly 190,000 clones, with less than 90% observed a single time. The source material was peripheral blood. These TCRs come from a man younger than 40 with acute or convalescent COVID-19. CDR3s include the opening cysteine and the closing phenylalanine or tryptophan. A D gene is named only where the DNA matches it firmly. Size is omitted from some rows. Given values are once, few, many or a class for expanded clones.

TRBJ1-1 | . | few | TRBV19 | TGTGCCAGTAGTACGAGACAGGCGTCAATTGAAGCTTTCTTT | CASSTRQASIEAFF
TRBJ1-4 | . | once | TRBV28 | TGTGCCAGCAGTTTAGTCCTGAATGAAAAACTGTTTTTT | CASSLVLNEKLFF
TRBJ2-3 | . | . | TRBV9 | TGTGCCAGCAGCCCCCAAGGCGGGACCACAGATACGCAGTATTTT | CASSPQGGTTDTQYF
TRBJ1-5 | TRBD1 | few | TRBV24-1 | TGTGCCACCAGTGGGTCGGGACAGGGATTTAGCCCCCAGCATTTT | CATSGSGQGFSPQHF
TRBJ2-1 | . | . | TRBV19 | TGTGCCAGTAGTATAGCTGAAGTTAGCTACAATGAGCAGTTCTTC | CASSIAEVSYNEQFF
TRBJ2-5 | . | . | TRBV27 | TGTGCCAGCAGTTCACAAGAGACCCAGTACTTC | CASSSQETQYF
TRBJ2-3 | TRBD2 | once | TRBV6-4 | TGTGCCAGCAGTGTACTAGCGGGGACAGATACGCAGTATTTT | CASSVLAGTDTQYF
TRBJ1-4 | . | few | TRBV23-1 | TGCGCCAGCAGTCAATCGACCCAGGAGGGGTTTGAAAAACTGTTTTTT | CASSQSTQEGFEKLFF
TRBJ2-1 | . | . | TRBV2 | TGTGCCAGCAGTGAAACTTATTACAATGAGCAGTTCTTC | CASSETYYNEQFF
TRBJ2-1 | . | . | TRBV5-8 | TGTGCCAGCAGCCCCCGTGGGGTAGGAGGTGAGCAGTTCTTC | CASSPRGVGGEQFF
TRBJ1-5 | . | . | TRBV6-2/TRBV6-3 | TGTGCCAGCAGTTACCCCTACGGTCTCGCCGTACCTAATCAGCCCCAGCATTTT | CASSYPYGLAVPNQPQHF
TRBJ2-7 | . | . | TRBV27 | TGTGCCAGCATCGGGGGCTACGAGCAGTACTTC | CASIGGYEQYF
TRBJ1-1 | . | once | TRBV4-1 | TGCGCCAGCAGCCAAGGACCCGGGAAGAACACTGAAGCTTTCTTT | CASSQGPGKNTEAFF
TRBJ1-2 | . | . | TRBV6-5 | TGTGCCAGCAGTTACGTCAGGGACTATGGCTACACCTTC | CASSYVRDYGYTF
TRBJ2-1 | . | once | TRBV5-6 | TGTGCCAGCAGCTTTTTCGAGGGACATAATTACAATGAGCAGTTCTTC | CASSFFEGHNYNEQFF
TRBJ2-3 | . | . | TRBV9 | TGTGCCAGCAGCGTAGATAATGGAGGAACTACAGATACGCAGTATTTT | CASSVDNGGTTDTQYF
TRBJ1-6 | . | . | TRBV6-5 | TGTGCCAGCAGTTCCAGGGGATTAAGGAATTCACCCCTCCACTTT | CASSSRGLRNSPLHF
TRBJ2-7 | TRBD2 | . | TRBV5-1 | TGCGCCAGCAGCTTGTCGTTAGCGGGGGCATCCTACGAGCAGTACTTC | CASSLSLAGASYEQYF
TRBJ2-7 | . | once | TRBV15 | TGTGCCACCAGCAGAGAAGAGGGTTACGAGCAGTACTTC | CATSREEGYEQYF
TRBJ2-6 | . | . | TRBV15 | TGTGCCACCAGCCGAGGAGGAACCGGGGCCAACGTCCTGACTTTC | CATSRGGTGANVLTF
TRBJ2-7 | . | . | TRBV6-1 | TGTGCCAGCAGTGAAGTGGCGGGCTCGTACGAGCAGTACTTC | CASSEVAGSYEQYF
TRBJ1-6 | . | . | TRBV9 | TGTGCCAGCAGCGTAGAGGGTGGGAGGAATTCACCCCTCCACTTT | CASSVEGGRNSPLHF
TRBJ2-3 | . | . | TRBV30 | TGTGCCTGGAGTACAGGCACAGATACGCAGTATTTT | CAWSTGTDTQYF
TRBJ2-7 | . | . | TRBV6-5 | TGTGCCAGCACCCAGGACTCCCCTCCGTACGAGCAGTACTTC | CASTQDSPPYEQYF
TRBJ2-5 | TRBD2 | . | TRBV7-9 | TGTGCCAGCAGCTTACCAGCGGGGGAGACCCAGTACTTC | CASSLPAGETQYF
TRBJ1-2 | . | . | TRBV13 | TGTGCCAGCAGCTTCGCCTTGGACGGGATTCTTGGCTACACCTTC | CASSFALDGILGYTF
TRBJ1-2 | . | . | TRBV7-8 | TGTGCCAGCAGCTTAGCGCTCCGACCCAGGGCTAACTATGGCTACACCTTC | CASSLALRPRANYGYTF
TRBJ1-2 | TRBD1 | once | TRBV5-1 | TGCGCCAGCAGCTTACACCGGGACAGGGCACATGGCTACACCTTC | CASSLHRDRAHGYTF
TRBJ1-1 | TRBD1 | . | TRBV6-5 | TGTGCCAGCAGCCCCTGGGACAGATTGAACACTGAAGCTTTCTTT | CASSPWDRLNTEAFF
TRBJ1-2 | . | . | TRBV21-1 | TGTGCCAGCAGCGATATCAATCGGGGGGATGCTGGTCGTGGCTACACCTTC | CASSDINRGDAGRGYTF
TRBJ2-7 | TRBD1 | . | TRBV25-1 | TGTGCCAGCATGGACAGGGCCTCCTACGAGCAGTACTTC | CASMDRASYEQYF
TRBJ2-1 | TRBD2 | . | TRBV5-1 | TGCGCCAGCAGCTGGACTAGCGGGGGGCTCTACAATGAGCAGTTCTTC | CASSWTSGGLYNEQFF
TRBJ1-4 | . | . | TRBV30 | TGTGCCTGGAGTGTCGGGGGTATGGCTCGAACTAATGAAAAACTGTTTTTT | CAWSVGGMARTNEKLFF
TRBJ1-2 | . | once | TRBV29-1 | TGCAGCGTTGAATCAGGGCATGGCTACACCTTC | CSVESGHGYTF
TRBJ2-1 | TRBD2 | . | TRBV5-6 | TGTGCCAGCAGCTTGATCGGCGGGGGGTCAAATGAGCAGTTCTTC | CASSLIGGGSNEQFF
TRBJ2-5 | TRBD2 | . | TRBV12-5 | TGTGCTAGTGGTTTATGGACTAGTAGAGAGACCCAGTACTTC | CASGLWTSRETQYF
TRBJ1-6 | . | . | TRBV28 | TGTGCCAGCAACGAACAGAATTCACCCCTCCACTTT | CASNEQNSPLHF
TRBJ1-1 | TRBD1 | . | TRBV5-1 | TGCGCCAGCAGCTTACAGGGGTACCCTGAAGCTTTCTTT | CASSLQGYPEAFF
TRBJ1-4 | . | . | TRBV30 | TGTGCCTGGAGCGGAGTGGCAACTAATGAAAAACTGTTTTTT | CAWSGVATNEKLFF
TRBJ1-1 | TRBD1 | . | TRBV5-1 | TGCGCCAGCAGCTTCGACAGGGACCGAGAAGGGGAGTTT | CASSFDRDREGEF
TRBJ1-3 | . | . | TRBV18 | TGTGCCAGCTCACCCGGAGACACCATATATTTT | CASSPGDTIYF
TRBJ1-2 | . | . | TRBV5-6 | TGTGCCAGCAGCCGTGCAGGGTCCGCCACTAACTATGGCTACACCTTC | CASSRAGSATNYGYTF
TRBJ2-3 | TRBD2 | . | TRBV6-5 | TGTGCCAGCACCGGGCGGGGGGGCCGGAATACGCAGTATTTT | CASTGRGGRNTQYF
TRBJ1-2 | . | . | TRBV6-5 | TGTGCCACCGCGAGCCCGCAGCGATCAAACTATGGCTACACCTTC | CATASPQRSNYGYTF
TRBJ1-4 | . | . | TRBV18 | TGTGCCAGCTCACCTGGACTTGGGGTGGGTGAAAAACTGTTTTTT | CASSPGLGVGEKLFF
TRBJ2-2 | . | few | TRBV7-7 | TGTGCTAGCACCGAAACGGTAACCGGGGAGCTGTTTTTT | CASTETVTGELFF
TRBJ2-3 | . | . | TRBV18 | TGTGCCAGCTCACTCATCAGGGCGGGAAGCACAGATACGCAGTATTTT | CASSLIRAGSTDTQYF
TRBJ2-1 | . | . | TRBV5-1 | TGCGCCAGCAGCCCGGGTGCTAGTGGTGTCAATGAGCAGTTCTTC | CASSPGASGVNEQFF
TRBJ2-2 | TRBD1 | . | TRBV10-1 | TGCGCCAGCGGATCCCAGGGGACAGGGTTCGGGAACACCGGGGAGCTGTTTTTT | CASGSQGTGFGNTGELFF
TRBJ2-1 | TRBD2 | many | TRBV6-4 | TGTGCCAGCAGAGCGGGAGTGGCCGTGGGTGAGCAGTTCTTC | CASRAGVAVGEQFF
TRBJ2-7 | . | . | TRBV7-9 | TGTGCCAGCAGCTTAGGGCGGGGCTCCTACGAGCAGTACTTC | CASSLGRGSYEQYF
TRBJ2-7 | TRBD2 | . | TRBV28 | TGTGCCAGCAGCCGTAGCGGGACTACCCAGTACTTC | CASSRSGTTQYF
TRBJ2-1 | TRBD2 | . | TRBV7-3 | TGTGCCAGCAGCTTCACTAGCGGGGGCTTGGTCTTC | CASSFTSGGLVF
TRBJ1-2 | . | . | TRBV4-1 | TGCGCCAGCAGCCAAGATTGGGGGGGGGATTATAACTATGGCTACACCTTC | CASSQDWGGDYNYGYTF
TRBJ2-7 | . | . | TRBV2 | TGTGCCAGCGGGGACAACTACGAGCAGTACTTC | CASGDNYEQYF
TRBJ2-3 | . | . | TRBV10-3 | TGTGCCATCAGTGAGCAGGCTACGCAGTATTTT | CAISEQATQYF
TRBJ1-2 | . | . | TRBV14 | TGTGCCAGCAGCCAAGATCTCCGAGGGATTATTTGGACGGACTATGGCTACACCTTC | CASSQDLRGIIWTDYGYTF